The 13 T cell receptor beta chains presented below share a single source sample, sequenced in a study of blood T cell repertoires in COVID-19. Assay used: immunoSEQ multiplex PCR; TCRdb lists only in-frame clones, some missing. This sample has approximately 300,000 clones; around 86% occur once, and the top ten carry under 3%. Sequenced sample: PBMCs or T cells enriched from blood (not recorded which). The origin of the receptors is a woman aged 18-35 years who had recovered from COVID-19.

The chain carries TRBV4-1 and TRBJ1-5; 7 nucleotides align to TRBD1. Germline V gene lookup returns CDR1 MGHRA and CDR2 YSYEKL. The CDR3 length is 16 residues. The V and J ends lost 1 base and 5 bases, in that order; junction bases with no gene match: 8. CDR3 in amino acids: CASSQASNRGYQPQHF. CDR3 sequence (DNA): TGCGCCAGCAGCCAAGCGAGTAACAGGGGCTATCAGCCCCAGCATTTT.

The CDR3 protein is CASSLGWTANEKLFF. The CDR3 nucleotides read TGTGCCAGCAGCTTAGGGTGGACAGCAAATGAAAAACTGTTTTTT. V usage is TRBV7-2 and J usage is TRBJ1-4; a weak D match, TRBD1 (6 bases). Germline V gene lookup returns CDR1 SGHTA and CDR2 FQGNSA. V was cut by 1 base and J by 5 bases, with 11 bases left in between. The CDR3 is 15 residues long.

The rearrangement uses TRBV27 and TRBJ2-4, with 11 bases matching TRBD2. V lost 5 bases, J lost 8 bases, and 5 bases stayed unmatched. Germline lookup yields CDR1 MNHEY and CDR2 SMNVEV (reference sequence). This CDR3 has 14 residues. The CDR3 sequence: CASSLSGGAYIQYF. The DNA for the CDR3 is TGTGCCAGCAGTCTTAGCGGGGGGGCGTACATTCAGTACTTC.

The rearrangement links TRBV24-1 to TRBJ1-5; no definite D call. V shed 2 bases and J shed 0 bases, with 13 bases lying between them. This CDR3 is built from 17 residues. The germline V gene encodes CDR1 KGHDR and CDR2 SFDVKD. The CDR3 DNA reads TGTGCCACCAGTGATTCGGGGATTGCCTATAGCAATCAGCCCCAGCATTTT. It specifies CATSDSGIAYSNQPQHF.

This chain uses TRBV6-5 with TRBJ1-1, with D unresolved. CDR1 and CDR2 (germline): MNHEY, SVGAGI. The CDR3 consists of 13 residues. Trimming took 0 bases from V and 11 from J, leaving 13 bases between them. Written as DNA, the CDR3 is TGTGCCAGCAGTTACTCGATCGGGGATTGGGCTTTCTTT. It encodes CASSYSIGDWAFF.

This clone occurred a few times. The chain joins TRBV30 to TRBJ1-5, with 8 bases fitting TRBD1. The CDR3 has 15 residues. V lost 2 bases and J lost 2; bases outside the gene matches: 5. The V gene's germline CDR1 is GTSNPN and CDR2 SVGIG (reference sequence). In DNA form, the CDR3 reads TGTGCCTGGAGTCTAGGACAGGGAGGCAATCAGCCCCAGCATTTT. Translation: CAWSLGQGGNQPQHF.

V is TRBV3-1 (or the pseudogene TRBV3-2) and J is TRBJ2-4; possibly TRBD1 for D (6 bases). Per the germline V gene, CDR1 is LGHDT and CDR2 is YNNKEL (reference sequence). V lost 4 bases and J 4 bases, leaving 17 bases between the germline ends. This CDR3 has 16 residues. CDR3 residues: CASSPREVDSKNIQYF. The CDR3 bases are TGTGCCAGCAGCCCTCGAGAGGTGGACAGTAAAAACATTCAGTACTTC.

The CDR3, as DNA: TGTGCCAGCAGCGGGGGGGACATTAAAGAGACCCAGTACTTC. Translated: CASSGGDIKETQYF. This sequence joins TRBV11-3 and TRBJ2-5; tentatively, D is TRBD2 (7 bases). Per germline, CDR1 SGHNT and CDR2 YENEEA. This CDR3 has 14 residues. Between the trimmed V and J ends, which lost 5 bases and 3 bases, there was a span of 13 bases.

The chain uses TRBV11-2 and TRBJ2-2, with D possibly being TRBD2 (6 bases). The V and J ends lost 5 bases and 0 bases respectively, with 13 bases between them. CDR3 length: 16 residues. The germline V gene encodes CDR1 SGHAT and CDR2 FQNNGV. The CDR3 is CASSHRGDANTGELFF. CDR3 nucleotides: TGTGCCAGCAGCCACCGCGGGGACGCGAACACCGGGGAGCTGTTTTTT.

V and J are TRBV7-9 and TRBJ2-2; D is unclear. Germline lookup yields CDR1 SEHNR and CDR2 FQNEAQ (reference sequence). This CDR3 comprises 15 residues. The ends were cut back, 3 bases at V and 4 bases at J, with 12 bases in the middle. CDR3 coding DNA: TGTGCCAGCAGCTTGATGCCTATCGGCACCGGGGAGCTGTTTTTT. Amino acid sequence: CASSLMPIGTGELFF.

This chain uses TRBV19 with TRBJ1-5, with D uncertain. CDR1 is LNHDA and CDR2 is SQIVND in the germline V gene (reference sequence). This CDR3 is built from 15 residues. Trimming shortened V by 2 bases and J by 2 bases, and 10 bases separated the two germline ends. CDR3 sequence: CASSISGERNQPQHF. In DNA, the CDR3 is TGTGCCAGTAGTATATCTGGGGAGCGCAATCAGCCCCAGCATTTT.

This chain connects TRBV19 to TRBJ2-2; TRBD1 aligns across 7 bases. From germline, CDR1 is LNHDA and CDR2 SQIVND (reference sequence). This CDR3 has 16 amino acids. Trimming took 4 bases from V and 10 from J; bases not matched to a gene: 15. The chain's CDR3 is CASSTVGQEVGTELFF. The CDR3 coding sequence is TGTGCCAGTAGTACTGTAGGACAGGAGGTGGGAACGGAGCTGTTTTTT.

The rearrangement joins TRBV30 to TRBJ2-5, with D perhaps TRBD2 (5 bases). Germline V lookup: CDR1 GTSNPN, CDR2 SVGIG (reference sequence). The V end was cut by 3 bases, the J end by 2 bases, with 22 bases between. There are 17 residues in the CDR3. Here the CDR3 DNA reads TGTGCCTGGAGCTTGGGAGCGGAAATGACACAACAAGAGACCCAGTACTTC. Residues: CAWSLGAEMTQQETQYF.